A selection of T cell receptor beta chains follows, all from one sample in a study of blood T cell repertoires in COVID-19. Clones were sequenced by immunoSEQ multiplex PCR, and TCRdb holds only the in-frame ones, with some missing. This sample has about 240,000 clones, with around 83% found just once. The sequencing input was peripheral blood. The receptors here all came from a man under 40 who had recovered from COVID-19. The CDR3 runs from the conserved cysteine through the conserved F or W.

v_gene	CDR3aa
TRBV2	CASSRAYEQYF
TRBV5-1	CASSPIRGLGTDTQYF
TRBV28	CASSIGDRAEKLFF
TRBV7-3	CASSFTAGETQYF
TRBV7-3	CAKRRPSNQPQHF
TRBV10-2	CASRVQGPNTEAFF
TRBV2	CASSGQVRGTQYF
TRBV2	CASRALSTGAGNSPLHF
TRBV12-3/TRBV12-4	CASTITGTGELFF
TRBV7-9	CASSPPGMTTEAFF
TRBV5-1	CASSAGRGGGEDTQYF
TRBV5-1	CASSRNGGEETQYF
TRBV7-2	CASSLAGQTGTEAFF
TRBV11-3	CASSFGEGEAFF
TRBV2	CASIRSGGNTIYF
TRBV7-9	CASSLGGQGVTEAFF
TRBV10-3	CAIAEDSNQPQHF
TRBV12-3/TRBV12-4	CASSLGGAQPQHF
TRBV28	CASIKALQNQPQHF
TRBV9	CASSVAGTLGTDTQYF
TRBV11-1	CASSHSGSLQDTQYF
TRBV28	CASSFRGAQYPDTQYF
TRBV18	CASSPRLAGGTDTQYF
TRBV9	CASSVQGLPKETQYF
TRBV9	CASSVDQGATDTQYF
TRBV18	CASSPMGKGATEAFF
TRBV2	CASSGRDSLDNEQFF
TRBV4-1	CASSPRTSGGTGELFF
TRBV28	CASRAGPGNQPQHF
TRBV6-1	CASSEGQQSYGYTF
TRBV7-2	CASSRPGQGEVGYTF
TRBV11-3	CASQGENTEAFF
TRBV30	CAWSNLQGNTEAFF
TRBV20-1	CSAREASGAFF
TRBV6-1	CASSDWGPGNTIYF
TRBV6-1	CASSEETSGGNEQFF
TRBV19	CASSAGVETQYF
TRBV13	CASSLPGGSYEQYF
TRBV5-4	CASSTGQTISPQFF
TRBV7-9	CASSLSWGANNSPLHF
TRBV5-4	CASRPGPGSYNEQFF
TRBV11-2	CASSLERQRGESTGELFF
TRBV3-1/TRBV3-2	CASSPFNQGQPQHF
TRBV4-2	CASSKGDARARTEAFF
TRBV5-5	CASSPRGSLGSYGYTF
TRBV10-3	CAISGGAETQYF
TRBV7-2	CASSLIRGEQGYF
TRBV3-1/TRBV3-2	CASSRGTEGSTEAFF
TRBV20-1	CSASRTGLTDTQYF
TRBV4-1	CASSQVGGKQPQHF
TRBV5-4	CASSIRQGGETQYF
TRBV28	CASSLRLAGDFNEQFF
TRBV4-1	CASSQDMVAGLKNIQYF